These T cell receptor beta chains were read from a single sample in a study of cytotoxic CD8 clonotypes in ibrutinib-treated CLL. The assay was immunoSEQ multiplex PCR, and TCRdb's table has in-frame clones only and misses some. Among approximately 42,000 clones listed, roughly three quarters were seen once. The input for sequencing was PBMCs, taken after 12 months of ibrutinib treatment. Source of these receptors: a human donor with chronic lymphocytic leukemia. The conserved cysteine and the conserved F or W are not part of the CDR3 here. The D gene is left open where the match is weak.

d_call j_call v_call cdr3_aa
NA TRBJ2-7 TRBV30 AWTLPGASSYEQY
NA TRBJ1-2 TRBV5-6 ASSLHGGLSGYT
NA TRBJ1-2 TRBV7-9 ASSLAEGGDYGYT
NA TRBJ2-7 TRBV1 TSSQAPHEQY
TRBD2 TRBJ2-7 TRBV4-1 ASSPLGGQAYEQY
NA TRBJ1-2 TRBV19 ASSIVNPSDGYT
NA TRBJ1-3 TRBV6-5 AAWGQSKGNTIY
NA TRBJ2-7 TRBV11-3 ASSPADSRGEQY
NA TRBJ1-1 TRBV6-5 ASRNAGPKTEAF
TRBD2 TRBJ2-1 TRBV2 ASEPGLAGGTYNEQF
NA TRBJ1-4 TRBV14 ASSQRLNEKLF
NA TRBJ2-2 TRBV11-3 ASSLAYTGELF
NA TRBJ2-5 TRBV18 ASSPPGMPETQY
NA TRBJ1-2 TRBV19 ASSIDLRDYGYT
NA TRBJ1-1 TRBV30 ASQTGYTEAF
NA TRBJ2-1 TRBV13 ASSSLAVLNNEQF
NA TRBJ1-1 TRBV30 AWSVPFSLNTEAF
TRBD1 TRBJ2-3 TRBV11-2 ASSPRTGIFGTDTQY
TRBD2 TRBJ2-2 TRBV7-9 ASSLSGRVNTGELF
NA TRBJ2-7 TRBV9 ASSVGSEEYEQY
TRBD1 TRBJ1-2 TRBV18 ASSPRDREVAYGYT
NA TRBJ1-2 TRBV6-9 ASSYSRTKGGYT
NA TRBJ2-1 TRBV30 AWSPSLGYNEQF
TRBD1 TRBJ1-5 TRBV19 ASSIARTGEQPQH
NA TRBJ2-7 TRBV5-4 ASSPGGGSSYEQY
TRBD1 TRBJ1-3 TRBV18 ASSPPRGSEVDTIY
NA TRBJ2-3 TRBV27 ASSLGASTDTQY
TRBD2 TRBJ2-2 TRBV9 ASSVGGPAGGTGELF
TRBD1 TRBJ2-7 TRBV5-4 ASSSTGGYEQY
TRBD1 TRBJ2-6 TRBV19 ASSIEGGQVVGANVLT
NA TRBJ2-7 TRBV5-6 ASSTDYSEQY
NA TRBJ2-1 TRBV28 ASSFDRDYEQF
NA TRBJ2-7 TRBV5-1 ASKLIGDPTYEQY
NA TRBJ1-1 TRBV25-1 ASSESGAVGTEAF
NA TRBJ1-2 TRBV28 ASSLPLAAVYGYT
NA TRBJ2-3 TRBV19 ASSMGSGSTDTQY
TRBD1 TRBJ2-7 TRBV4-2 ASSHGQGTPSSYEQY
NA TRBJ1-2 TRBV29-1 SATAGVGGYT
NA TRBJ2-2 TRBV9 ASSPSSTGELF
NA TRBJ2-7 TRBV19 ASSGPAYEQY
NA TRBJ2-5 TRBV20-1 SARDLETQY
NA TRBJ1-2 TRBV7-8 ASSLGLTEGYT
TRBD2 TRBJ2-5 TRBV15 ATSTLAGGPSSLETQY
NA TRBJ2-1 TRBV7-2 ASSTDYAGEQF
TRBD2 TRBJ2-3 TRBV7-2 ASTLAGRLTDTQY
NA TRBJ1-1 TRBV28 ASGVLGGQDTEAF
TRBD2 TRBJ2-5 TRBV11-2 ASSLGLAQETQY
NA TRBJ1-2 TRBV5-6 ASSFQGNYGYT
TRBD1 TRBJ1-1 TRBV2 ASSDDRDRVGTEAF
NA TRBJ2-1 TRBV7-7 ASSLSRLSHEQF
NA TRBJ2-5 TRBV6-6 ASSYRIGDIQETQY
TRBD1 TRBJ1-1 TRBV18 ASSQTGANTEAF
NA TRBJ2-5 TRBV6-1 ASSERAPGTEY
NA TRBJ2-3 TRBV30 AWSPQGPF
TRBD1 TRBJ1-4 TRBV7-2 ASSADRAATNEKLF
NA TRBJ2-5 TRBV7-2 ASSFQQSGETQY
NA TRBJ2-5 TRBV15 ATSRDPPPVAQETQY
NA TRBJ1-1 TRBV5-4 ASSLLGSTSGTEAF
TRBD1 TRBJ2-7 TRBV28 ASIQGTGAYEQY
TRBD1 TRBJ1-5 TRBV19 ASTLGQGSNQPQH